A selection of T cell receptor beta chains follows, all from one sample in a study of cytomegalovirus exposure and HLA in healthy donors. Repertoires were generated with immunoSEQ multiplex PCR, while TCRdb's copy carries only in-frame clones and drops some. Seen here are 90,000 to 120,000 clones, roughly three quarters observed once, and the top ten hold about 2.3%. The sequenced material came from PBMCs. These TCRs come from a man between 18 and 29 years old in good health and CMV-seronegative. Both conserved end residues are part of each CDR3. D genes are given only for firm matches. Only some rows state a clone size, as once, few, many or a class for expanded clones.

V	size	J	D	CDR3	DNA
TRBV18	few	TRBJ1-3	NA	CASSPLPGYASGNTIYF	TGTGCCAGCTCACCACTTCCGGGTTATGCCTCTGGAAACACCATATATTTT
TRBV28	few	TRBJ2-7	NA	CASRPAGISYEQYF	TGTGCCAGCCGCCCCGCCGGGATCTCCTACGAGCAGTACTTC
TRBV18	NA	TRBJ1-1	TRBD1	CASRDRGYMNTEAFF	TGTGCCAGCCGCGACAGGGGATACATGAACACTGAAGCTTTCTTT
TRBV9	NA	TRBJ1-3	NA	CASSPRGGLGNTIYF	TGTGCCAGCAGCCCGAGGGGGGGGCTGGGAAACACCATATATTTT
TRBV27	NA	TRBJ2-3	NA	CASRRLEPTDTQYF	TGTGCCAGCAGGCGACTAGAACCCACAGATACGCAGTATTTT
TRBV12-2	NA	TRBJ1-2	NA	CASRFILFGSYYGYTF	TGTGCAAGTCGCTTTATTTTGTTCGGGTCCTACTATGGCTACACCTTC
TRBV9	NA	TRBJ1-6	TRBD1	CASSPGQAIGNSPLHF	TGTGCCAGCAGCCCGGGACAGGCGATCGGTAATTCACCCCTCCACTTT
TRBV16	NA	TRBJ2-3	TRBD1	CASTFDRVGDTQYF	TGTGCCAGCACCTTCGACAGGGTGGGAGATACGCAGTATTTT
TRBV7-9	NA	TRBJ2-5	NA	CASSPSSVAIGSQYF	TGTGCCAGCAGCCCCAGTTCGGTAGCAATAGGGAGCCAGTACTTC
TRBV11-2	NA	TRBJ1-6	TRBD1	CASSRQGVGSPLHF	TGTGCCAGCAGCCGACAGGGAGTGGGATCACCCCTCCACTTT
TRBV4-3	NA	TRBJ1-1	TRBD1	CASSRTGPTEAFF	TGCGCCAGCAGCCGGACAGGGCCCACTGAAGCTTTCTTT
TRBV5-8	few	TRBJ1-2	TRBD1	CASSPRKTGSYGYTF	TGTGCCAGCAGCCCACGCAAGACAGGGTCCTATGGCTACACCTTC
TRBV2	NA	TRBJ1-2	NA	CASSEGSGREYGYTF	TGTGCCAGCAGTGAAGGTAGCGGACGGGAGTATGGCTACACCTTC
TRBV29-1	NA	TRBJ1-2	TRBD1	CSVETGSNYGYTF	TGCAGCGTTGAGACAGGGTCGAATTATGGCTACACCTTC
TRBV7-8	NA	TRBJ2-1	NA	CASSITGSYNEQFF	TGTGCCAGCAGTATTACAGGGTCCTACAATGAGCAGTTCTTC
TRBV15	NA	TRBJ1-4	TRBD1	CATSRETGAEKLFF	TGTGCCACCAGCAGAGAGACAGGGGCTGAAAAACTGTTTTTT
TRBV7-8	NA	TRBJ2-7	TRBD1	CASSHEPGTGDHEQYF	TGTGCCAGCAGCCACGAACCGGGGACAGGGGACCACGAGCAGTACTTC
TRBV6-1	NA	TRBJ1-5	NA	CASSVQGNQPQHF	TGTGCCAGCAGTGTCCAGGGAAATCAGCCCCAGCATTTT
TRBV5-1	NA	TRBJ1-6	NA	CASSLQGDSPLHF	TGCGCCAGCAGCTTACAGGGTGATTCACCCCTCCACTTT
TRBV25-1	NA	TRBJ2-3	NA	CASSQQGFAQYF	TGTGCCAGCAGTCAACAGGGATTTGCGCAGTATTTT
TRBV29-1	NA	TRBJ2-7	NA	CSVRGLSYEQYF	TGCAGCGTCCGAGGGCTGAGCTACGAGCAGTACTTC
TRBV9	NA	TRBJ1-3	TRBD1	CASSGTGGSSGNTIYF	TGTGCCAGCAGCGGAACAGGGGGGTCCTCTGGAAACACCATATATTTT
TRBV11-2	NA	TRBJ1-3	NA	CASSLYSGNTIYF	TGTGCCAGCAGCTTATACTCTGGAAACACCATATATTTT
TRBV5-1	NA	TRBJ1-1	TRBD1	CASSLQGVNTEAFF	TGCGCCAGCAGCCTTCAGGGGGTAAACACTGAAGCTTTCTTT
TRBV6-1	NA	TRBJ2-7	NA	CATSPGLSGYEQYF	TGTGCCACCTCTCCGGGTCTATCGGGGTACGAGCAGTACTTC
TRBV12-5	NA	TRBJ1-2	NA	CASAKGRRGRDYGYTF	TGTGCTAGTGCCAAGGGACGGAGGGGCAGAGACTATGGCTACACCTTC